The present T cell receptor (beta chain) was sequenced within a study of T cell responses to AZD1222 COVID-19 vaccine. Assay: immunoSEQ multiplex PCR; the TCRdb copy retains only in-frame clones and omits some. There are about 94,000 clones in the sample; 88% occur only once, and 9% to 13% lies in the top ten. This clone has just a few counts. Its antigen remains unknown. Study-level results: Donors were largely white British and mainly female; clonal diversity was possibly underestimated. Dominant at 160-218 and 743-854, vaccine-associated CD4 TCRs also spanned spike. In the spike-specific TCR repertoire, nearly half reportedly target unmutated variant regions.

The ends were cut back, 0 bases at V and 5 bases at J, with 9 bases in the middle. The germline CDR1 and CDR2 sequences are LNHNV and YYDKDF (reference sequence). CDR3 length equals 14 residues. This material consisted of peripheral blood, taken 28 days after the second AZD1222 dose. The clonotype was recovered from an adult who received the AZD1222 COVID-19 vaccine. This chain connects TRBV15 to TRBJ2-3; D uncertain. The CDR3 nucleotides read TGTGCCACCAGCAGAGAGGGCCCTCGAGATACGCAGTATTTT. Translating gives CATSREGPRDTQYF.